This section outlines one T cell receptor (beta chain) sequence together with its context. These data are taken from a study of OX40 agonist ivuxolimab in advanced cancers. Study summary: Each dose-escalation patient presented with hepatocellular carcinoma, melanoma, renal cell or head and neck cancer.

Patients were ineligible given autoimmune disease history or systemic immunosuppression. The protocol was immunoSEQ multiplex PCR, while the TCRdb copy is restricted to in-frame clones and leaves out a portion. Altogether approximately 74,000 clones are present, over 80% being singletons, with the ten largest covering around 6.1%. Germline V lookup: CDR1 MNHEY, CDR2 SVGAGI. CDR3 size: 16 residues. V lost 4 bases, J lost 10 bases, and 10 bases stayed unmatched. This material consisted of CD4+ or CD8+ T cells sorted from blood, taken in a trial of the OX40 agonist ivuxolimab. The rearrangement joins TRBV6-5 to TRBJ2-1; 13 bases line up with TRBD2. This TCR was sampled from an adult with an advanced solid tumor such as melanoma, head and neck, liver or kidney cancer. CDR3 DNA sequence: TGTGCCAGCAGTTCCCCGGGACTAGCGGGGTGGTGGGAGCAGTTCTTC. Encoded protein: CASSSPGLAGWWEQFF.